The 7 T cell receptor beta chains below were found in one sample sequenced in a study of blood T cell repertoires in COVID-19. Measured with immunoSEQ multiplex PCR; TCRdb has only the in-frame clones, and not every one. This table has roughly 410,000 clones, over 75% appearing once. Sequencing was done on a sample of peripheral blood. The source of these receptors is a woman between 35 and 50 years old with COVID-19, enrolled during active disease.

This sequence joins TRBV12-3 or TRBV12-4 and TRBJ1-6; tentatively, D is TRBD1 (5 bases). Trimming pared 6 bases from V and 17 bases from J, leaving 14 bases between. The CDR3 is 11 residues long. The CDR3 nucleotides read TGTGCCAGCAGCACAGGAGTTTTGGTCCACTTT. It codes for CASSTGVLVHF.

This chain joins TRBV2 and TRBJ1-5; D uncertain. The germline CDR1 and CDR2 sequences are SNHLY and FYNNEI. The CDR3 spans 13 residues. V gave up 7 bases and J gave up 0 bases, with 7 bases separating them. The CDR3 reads CASTGLSNQPQHF. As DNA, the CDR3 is TGTGCCAGCACCGGACTTAGCAATCAGCCCCAGCATTTT.

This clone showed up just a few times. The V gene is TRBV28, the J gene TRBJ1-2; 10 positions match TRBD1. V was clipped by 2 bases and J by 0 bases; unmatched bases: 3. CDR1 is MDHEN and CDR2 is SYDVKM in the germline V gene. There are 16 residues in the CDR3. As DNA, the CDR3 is TGTGCCAGCAGTTTAACGGGGACAGGGGCTAACTATGGCTACACCTTC. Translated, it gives CASSLTGTGANYGYTF.

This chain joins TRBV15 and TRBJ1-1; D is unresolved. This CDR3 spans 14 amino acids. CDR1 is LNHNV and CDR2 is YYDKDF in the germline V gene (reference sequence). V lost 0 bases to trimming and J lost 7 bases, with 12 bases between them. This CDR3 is CATSRDIESIEAFF. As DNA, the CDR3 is TGTGCCACCAGCAGAGATATAGAGTCGATTGAAGCTTTCTTT.

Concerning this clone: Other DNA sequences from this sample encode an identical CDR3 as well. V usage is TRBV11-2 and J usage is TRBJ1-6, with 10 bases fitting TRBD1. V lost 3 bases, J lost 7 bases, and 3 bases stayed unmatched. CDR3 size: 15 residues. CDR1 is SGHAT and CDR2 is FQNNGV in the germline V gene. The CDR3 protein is CASSLRGQGNSPLHF. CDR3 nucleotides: TGTGCCAGCAGCTTGAGGGGACAGGGGAATTCACCCCTCCACTTT.

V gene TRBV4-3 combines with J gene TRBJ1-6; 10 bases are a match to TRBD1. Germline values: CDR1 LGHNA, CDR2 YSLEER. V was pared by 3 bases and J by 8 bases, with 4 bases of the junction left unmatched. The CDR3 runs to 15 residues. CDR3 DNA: TGCGCCAGCAGCCAGCGGGGACAGGGGTATTCACCCCTCCACTTT. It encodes CASSQRGQGYSPLHF.

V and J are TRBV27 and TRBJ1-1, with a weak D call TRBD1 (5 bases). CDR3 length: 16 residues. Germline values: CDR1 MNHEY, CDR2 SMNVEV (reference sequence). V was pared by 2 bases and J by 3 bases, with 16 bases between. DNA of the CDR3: TGTGCCAGCAGTTTACAGGGCTCAAATTGGGACACTGAAGCTTTCTTT. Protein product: CASSLQGSNWDTEAFF.